This TCR beta chain was captured by sequencing in a study of radiotherapy plus CTLA-4 blockade in lung cancer (dated by TCRdb to between 2017 and 2018). For the study in its entirety: Among the enrolled patients, approximately 18% had an objective response, and about 29% reached disease control.

Results and caveats for the whole study, not just this receptor: The strongest predictors of response were reported to be early dynamic shifts in blood T cell clones along with a rise in serum interferon-beta following radiation. After treatment with radiotherapy and ipilimumab, TCR clones that originated in tumors expanded in peripheral blood.

Details on this clone: The target of this receptor is not known. No base quality information exists; no much larger clone differs at one position.

The study tested focal radiation therapy combined with CTLA-4 blockade (ipilimumab) in patients with chemo-refractory metastatic non-small-cell lung cancer. The germline ends are 15 bases apart after V is trimmed by 3 bases and J by 6 bases. CDR1 and CDR2 are read off the germline V gene (reference sequence) as LNHDA and SQIVND. The CDR3 goes from the cysteine to the phenylalanine over 15 residues. Just CDR3 DNA is preserved here, 45 bases in frame from base 1. To prepare the library, the immunoSEQ multiplex PCR assay was applied. In its TCRdb copy, this immuneACCESS table keeps in-frame sequences only and misses some clones. Where compared with another copy, unresolved V genes explain less than half of these, and the others have no known cause. This sample lists around 110,000 clones; more than 70% were detected once. The leading ten clones occupy around 2% of the sample.

Sequenced material: peripheral blood, taken from a patient treated with radiotherapy plus ipilimumab. This clonotype was sampled from a human donor with non-small cell lung cancer that progressed on radiotherapy plus ipilimumab. Some clones in this sample may be carry-over from other donors' samples. The V and J genes are TRBV19 and TRBJ1-5, with a tentative D gene TRBD1 over 6 matching bases. The CDR3 protein sequence reads: CASSMTQGSVQPQHF. The DNA sequence is TGTGCCAGTAGTATGACGCAGGGGTCGGTTCAGCCCCAGCATTTT.